Below, 13 T cell receptor beta chains from the same sample are listed, as sequenced in a study of blood T cell repertoires in COVID-19 (dated by TCRdb to about 2020). Receptor amplification or capture employed the immunoSEQ multiplex PCR assay. Held by TCRdb, this immuneACCESS table contains in-frame sequences only and omits some clones. Under half of the omission traces to an unresolved V gene where checked; the cause of the rest is unknown. In this sample the table shows about 200,000 clones, around 88% of which occur a single time. The ten top clones hold about 1.5% of the sample. The sequenced sample was peripheral blood. The receptor set was obtained from a man in his late teens or twenties with active or convalescent COVID-19.

This rearrangement joins TRBV27 to TRBJ2-7; D is unclear. Germline V gene sequence: CDR1 MNHEY, CDR2 SMNVEV (reference sequence). The CDR3 runs 16 residues. Trimming cost V 5 bases and J 6 bases, with 23 bases left between them. The CDR3 protein is CASSLAIPLETGEQYF. As DNA, the CDR3 is TGTGCCAGCAGTCTCGCGATTCCGTTGGAGACGGGCGAGCAGTACTTC.

The rearrangement links TRBV4-3 to TRBJ2-1, with no clear D. Trimming left V 1 base short and J 2 bases short, with 6 bases between. The CDR3 has 14 amino acids. Germline V gene lookup returns CDR1 LGHNA and CDR2 YSLEER. The DNA of the CDR3 is TGCGCCAGCAGCCAAGTGCCAGCCTACAATGAGCAGTTCTTC. Encoded protein: CASSQVPAYNEQFF.

The rearrangement links TRBV5-1 to TRBJ2-6, with 7 bases fitting TRBD1. V lost 4 bases, J lost 0 bases, and 10 bases stayed unmatched. This CDR3 has 18 amino acids. CDR1 is SGHRS, CDR2 YFSETQ, per germline. The CDR3 region has the DNA TGCGCCAGCAGCACCTCCGGGACAGACCTCTCTGGGGCCAACGTCCTGACTTTC. It yields the protein CASSTSGTDLSGANVLTF.

This clone was counted once. This sample also contains other DNA sequences that code for the same CDR3. The chain couples TRBV5-1 to TRBJ2-1, with TRBD2 matching over 10 bases. CDR3 length: 15 residues. With 2 bases clipped from V and 5 bases from J, the junction kept 4 bases outside the gene matches. The germline V gene encodes CDR1 SGHRS and CDR2 YFSETQ. For the CDR3, the DNA is TGCGCCAGCAGCTTAGTAGCGGGAGGCCACAATGAGCAGTTCTTC. Protein: CASSLVAGGHNEQFF. Together with reference TRBV5-1 and TRBJ2-1, the CDR3 gives the full variable domain: KAGVTQTPRYLIKTRGQQVTLSCSPISGHRSVSWYQQTPGQGLQFLFEYFSETQRNKGNFPGRFSGRQFSNSRSEMNVSTLELGDSALYLCASSLVAGGHNEQFFGPGTRLTVL.

This chain links TRBV30 with TRBJ1-6, with TRBD1 as a possible D gene (5 bases). The CDR3 loop spans 13 amino acids. V was shortened by 1 base and J by 7 bases, with 8 bases between the two germline ends. Per germline, CDR1 GTSNPN and CDR2 SVGIG (reference sequence). In nucleotides, the CDR3 is TGTGCCTGGAGTGGGGGCTCCAATTCACCCCTCCACTTT. Its protein is CAWSGGSNSPLHF.

V usage is TRBV4-2 and J usage is TRBJ1-1; tentative D call: TRBD1 (6 bases). From germline, CDR1 is LGHNA and CDR2 YNFKEQ. V was pared by 1 base and J by 3 bases, with 18 bases between. The CDR3 runs 17 residues. CDR3 in DNA: TGTGCCAGCAGCCAAGGGTCCACGTTTAAGGGGGACACTGAAGCTTTCTTT. Encoded protein: CASSQGSTFKGDTEAFF.

The chain links TRBV4-3 to TRBJ2-5, with 7 bases fitting TRBD1. The CDR3 is made up of 13 amino acids. Trimming cost V 4 bases and J 4 bases; bases outside gene matches: 3. Germline V gene lookup returns CDR1 LGHNA and CDR2 YSLEER. The CDR3 DNA follows: TGCGCCAGCAGCCCGGGACAGAGAGAGACCCAGTACTTC. Its translation is CASSPGQRETQYF.

V gene TRBV11-3 combines with J gene TRBJ2-1, with a weak D call TRBD2 (7 bases). From germline, CDR1 is SGHNT and CDR2 YENEEA. The CDR3 consists of 13 residues. Trimming pared 6 bases from V and 9 bases from J, leaving 15 bases between. Written as DNA, the CDR3 is TGTGCCAGCAGATTACGCGGGGGCAGTGAGCAGTTCTTC. It yields the protein CASRLRGGSEQFF.

This chain connects TRBV6-5 to TRBJ1-1; possible D gene TRBD1, 6 bases. The germline gives CDR1 MNHEY, CDR2 SVGAGI. The CDR3 has 14 amino acids. Trimming took 8 bases from V and 1 from J, leaving 14 bases between them. The CDR3 DNA reads TGTGCCAGCGGATTACAGGGTGGGAACACTGAAGCTTTCTTT. Its protein product is CASGLQGGNTEAFF.

The chain links TRBV6-1 to TRBJ1-6; 8 bases align to TRBD1. The germline CDR1 and CDR2 sequences are MNHNS and SASEGT. The CDR3 has 15 amino acids. Unmatched junction bases numbered 9, after V lost 5 bases and J lost 9 bases. The CDR3 protein is CASSSQDRVGSPLHF. The CDR3 DNA reads TGTGCCAGCAGTTCCCAGGACAGGGTGGGTTCACCCCTCCACTTT.

V and J are TRBV11-2 and TRBJ2-5; TRBD2 is a possible D gene (5 bases). This CDR3 spans 16 amino acids. The germline V gene has CDR1 SGHAT and CDR2 FQNNGV. Trimming shortened V by 3 bases and J by 1 base, and 15 bases separated the two germline ends. The CDR3 here is CASSFTAGAVQETQYF. The CDR3 DNA sequence: TGTGCCAGCAGCTTTACGGCGGGTGCGGTCCAAGAGACCCAGTACTTC.

The chain uses TRBV24-1 and TRBJ2-2, with 9 bases that match TRBD2. The CDR3 is made up of 15 amino acids. V lost 9 bases, J lost 4 bases, and 8 bases stayed unmatched. Germline values: CDR1 KGHDR, CDR2 SFDVKD. In DNA form, the CDR3 reads TGTGCCACCCGAAGCGGGAGGCCTGCCACCGGGGAGCTGTTTTTT. As protein: CATRSGRPATGELFF.

The chain couples TRBV2 to TRBJ1-2; D is unresolved. V dropped 7 bases and J dropped 2 bases, with 5 bases sitting between them. The CDR3 spans 11 residues. Germline CDR1 SNHLY, CDR2 FYNNEI. The CDR3, as DNA: TGTGCCAGCACGGGGAACTATGGCTACACCTTC. Protein: CASTGNYGYTF.